This TCR beta chain is drawn from a study of graft-versus-host responses after intestinal transplantation (dated by TCRdb to about 2021). For context, the study as a whole: Recipients received multivisceral, liver-intestinal, or isolated intestinal transplants. Graft-versus-host and host-versus-graft alloreactive T cell clones were tracked in the graft, circulation and bone marrow after intestinal transplantation using bulk TCR-beta CDR3 sequencing. Every recipient was given anti-thymocyte globulin induction, followed by roughly 3 years of maintenance tacrolimus and steroids. Rather than going through the commercial service, samples from a few later patients were sequenced in-house on an Illumina MiSeq and processed with MiXCR. Alloreactive clones were identified by sequencing pre-transplant mixed lymphocyte reaction products and comparing these products with unstimulated pre-transplant donor and recipient T cells. Donor T cell macrochimerism was defined as a peak of at least 4% donor T cells among recipient peripheral blood mononuclear cells. The cohort enrolled 24 intestinal transplant recipients, one of whom was a retransplant, and 3 patients without pretransplant specimens were excluded. Broad study findings and their caveats: The conclusions were limited by the relatively low number and heterogeneity of the intestinal transplant patients. Early after transplant, peak levels of circulating GvH clones were found to be associated with declines in HvG clones. Patients with donor T cell macrochimerism had high GvH to HvG T cell clonal ratios in their allografts. GvH clones turned up in recipient bone marrow, with some appearing earlier in ileal mucosa or blood, a pattern consistent with an intestinal mucosal origin.

There are 15 amino acids in the CDR3, from cysteine to phenylalanine inclusive. Only the CDR3 DNA is retained, 45 bases long and in frame from the first base. A distance of 14 bases separates the germline ends of V and J, which lose 2 bases and 4 bases respectively. From a lookup of the germline V gene, CDR1 and CDR2 are MNHNS and SASEGT. Worth noting for this clone: This clone's antigen is unknown. No quality values exist for individual bases; no much larger clone is one base distant.

In light of the paper, this sample's time point label describes: cells obtained before transplantation from donor or recipient. CD3+CD4+ and CD3+CD8+ populations were FACS-sorted from unstimulated pre-transplant donor and recipient cells taken from spleen or lymph nodes. Libraries were made using the immunoSEQ multiplex PCR assay. In most patients, genomic DNA was isolated using the Qiagen DNeasy Blood and Tissue Kit and sent frozen to Adaptive Biotechnologies for TCR sequencing. For most patients, genomic DNA was subjected to high-throughput TCR-beta CDR3 sequencing by Adaptive Biotechnologies. Per the source publication's procedure: TCR sequencing data were retrieved from Adaptive's ImmunoSEQ software for around 18 patients, whereas three other patients were processed with MiXCR and VDJtools. To correct CD4 versus CD8 sorting errors, sequences present in both subsets at a frequency ratio below 5:1 were removed. CDR3 nucleotide sequences shared between donor and recipient were removed because the origin of such sequences could not be assigned. To be classed as alloreactive, a clone needed at least 2-fold expansion over unstimulated cells and a minimum CFSE-low frequency of 0.002% (template counts) or 0.001% (read counts). A clone was considered mappable if detected in the sequenced pre-transplant spleen, lymph node, or MLR CFSE-low populations of the donor or recipient. The cumulative frequency of alloreactive clones was calculated as a percentage of all sequences, weighted by copy number. Held by TCRdb, this immuneACCESS table contains in-frame sequences only and omits some clones. Under half of the omission traces to an unresolved V gene where checked; the cause of the rest is unknown. V, J and clone size were drawn from that table, and D and trimming were deduced from the DNA. The sample records approximately 90,000 clones, approximately 90% of which are singletons. The ten top clones hold roughly 0.3% of the sample.

The receptor was isolated from a human donor who was the organ donor for an intestinal transplant. The sequences come from unstimulated CD4+ T cells sorted from spleen or lymph node cells, collected before transplant. The chain is encoded by TRBV6-1 joined to TRBJ1-2; the D gene assignment is ambiguous. The nucleotide sequence reads as follows: TGTGCCAGCAGTGAAATCTCCGGCGTAGCCTATGGCTACACCTTC. It encodes CASSEISGVAYGYTF.